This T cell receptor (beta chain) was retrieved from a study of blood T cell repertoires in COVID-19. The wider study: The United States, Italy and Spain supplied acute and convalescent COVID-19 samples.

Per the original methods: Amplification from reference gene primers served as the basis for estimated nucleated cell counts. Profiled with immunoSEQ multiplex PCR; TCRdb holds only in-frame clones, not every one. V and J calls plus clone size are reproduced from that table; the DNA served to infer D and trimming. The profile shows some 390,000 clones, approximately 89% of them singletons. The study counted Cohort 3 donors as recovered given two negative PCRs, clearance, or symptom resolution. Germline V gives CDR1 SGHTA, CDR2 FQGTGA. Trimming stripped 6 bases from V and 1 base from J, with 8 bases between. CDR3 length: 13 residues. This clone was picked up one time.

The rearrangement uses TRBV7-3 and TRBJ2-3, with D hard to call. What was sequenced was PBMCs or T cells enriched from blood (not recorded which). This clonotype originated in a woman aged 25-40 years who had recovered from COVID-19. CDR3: CASSTPGTDTQYF. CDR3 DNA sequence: TGTGCCAGCAGTACACCTGGCACAGATACGCAGTATTTT.